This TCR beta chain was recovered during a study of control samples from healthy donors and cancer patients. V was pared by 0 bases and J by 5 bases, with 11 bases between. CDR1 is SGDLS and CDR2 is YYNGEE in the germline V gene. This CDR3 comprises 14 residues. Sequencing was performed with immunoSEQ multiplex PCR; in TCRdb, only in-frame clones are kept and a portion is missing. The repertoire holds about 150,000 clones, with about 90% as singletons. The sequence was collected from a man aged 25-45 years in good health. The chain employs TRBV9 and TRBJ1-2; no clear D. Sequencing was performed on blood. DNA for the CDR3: TGTGCCAGCAGCGTAGAACCAGCGAATTATGGCTACACCTTC. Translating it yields CASSVEPANYGYTF.